One sample yielded the 21 T cell receptor beta chains listed below, sequenced in a study of shared clonotypes between healthy human individuals. Profiled with immunoSEQ multiplex PCR; TCRdb holds only in-frame clones, not every one. The sample has over a million clones, 95% to 99% seen once. Sequenced input: naive CD4+ T cells sorted from blood. Subset described: CD45RA+ positively selected. The receptors were sampled from a man aged 30-40 years in good health.

The CDR3 here is CASSAGGISYEQYF. CDR3 nucleotides: TGTGCCAGCAGTGCCGGGGGCATTTCCTACGAGCAGTACTTC. The rearrangement uses TRBV6-1 and TRBJ2-7; either TRBD1 or TRBD2 may supply D (6 bases each). Germline CDR1 is MNHNS and CDR2 is SASEGT. The CDR3 length is 14 residues. Between the trimmed V and J ends, which lost 4 bases and 1 base, there was a span of 11 bases.

This clone showed up just once. This sample also contains other DNA sequences that code for the same CDR3. The chain has TRBV5-1 and TRBJ1-1, with D perhaps matching TRBD1 (5 bases). The CDR3 consists of 15 residues. The germline V gene has CDR1 SGHRS and CDR2 YFSETQ. Deletions cut 0 bases from V and 0 bases from J, with 9 bases between. The CDR3 sequence: CASSLAGVLNTEAFF. The CDR3 DNA follows: TGCGCCAGCAGCTTGGCGGGGGTGTTGAACACTGAAGCTTTCTTT.

This chain uses TRBV9 with TRBJ2-1; possibly TRBD2 for D (6 bases). The CDR3 is 15 amino acids. V was shortened by 5 bases and J by 3 bases, with 15 bases between the two germline ends. Per germline, CDR1 SGDLS and CDR2 YYNGEE. CDR3 residues: CASSPGEVFYNEQFF. CDR3 DNA: TGTGCCAGCAGTCCGGGGGAGGTTTTCTACAATGAGCAGTTCTTC.

The chain joins TRBV5-1 to TRBJ1-4; D unresolved. Trimming pared 6 bases from V and 8 bases from J, leaving 14 bases between. CDR1 and CDR2 (germline): SGHRS, YFSETQ. CDR3 size: 13 residues. The CDR3 bases are TGCGCCAGCACCGATAGGATCGGGGAAAAACTGTTTTTT. This gives the protein CASTDRIGEKLFF.

This sequence joins TRBV9 and TRBJ2-1; TRBD2 is a possible D gene (6 bases). Trimming left V 3 bases short and J 2 bases short, with 36 bases between. CDR3 length equals 23 residues. Germline loops: CDR1 SGDLS, CDR2 YYNGEE. CDR3 nucleotides: TGTGCCAGCAGCGCCCGGAGCCCCCGGGTTTCAGGGTTGAGAGCGGGCACCTACAATGAGCAGTTCTTC. Protein product: CASSARSPRVSGLRAGTYNEQFF.

This clone was detected a few times. This sample includes further DNA sequences coding for the same CDR3. The V and J genes are TRBV4-1 and TRBJ1-5; D gene uncertain. The CDR3 is 13 residues long. V was pared by 1 base and J by 5 bases, with 6 bases between. CDR1 and CDR2 (germline): MGHRA, YSYEKL. The chain's CDR3 is CASSQGRDQPQHF. DNA for the CDR3: TGCGCCAGCAGCCAAGGGCGGGATCAGCCCCAGCATTTT.

V and J are TRBV29-1 and TRBJ2-1, with 9 bases that match TRBD1. Trimming removed 4 bases from V and 0 bases from J; junction bases left unmatched: 16. This CDR3 has 19 residues. CDR1 and CDR2 from the germline V gene are SQVTM and ANQGSEA. CDR3 sequence (DNA): TGCAGCGTTGCACCCCTGGGACAGGGTGTAGGGAGCTCCTACAATGAGCAGTTCTTC. Amino acids: CSVAPLGQGVGSSYNEQFF.

CDR3 amino acids: CASSTGLHNEQFF. CDR3 DNA: TGTGCCAGCAGCACCGGACTGCACAATGAGCAGTTCTTC. The chain is built from TRBV11-2 and TRBJ2-1; a weak D match, TRBD2 (5 bases). The CDR3 totals 13 residues. Trimming pared 5 bases from V and 5 bases from J, leaving 10 bases between. Germline values: CDR1 SGHAT, CDR2 FQNNGV.

This chain joins TRBV5-6 and TRBJ1-2; D call uncertain. Germline-derived CDR1 and CDR2 are SGHDT and YYEEEE. The CDR3 spans 16 residues. V lost 3 bases and J lost 3, with 18 bases in between. The CDR3 nucleotides read TGTGCCAGCAGCTCCCTTGATAATTCAGGCCACTATGGCTACACCTTC. Protein product: CASSSLDNSGHYGYTF. The full variable domain, its missing parts supplied by reference TRBV5-6 and TRBJ1-2, is DAGVTQSPTHLIKTRGQQVTLRCSPKSGHDTVSWYQQALGQGPQFIFQYYEEEERQRGNFPDRFSGHQFPNYSSELNVNALLLGDSALYLCASSSLDNSGHYGYTFGSGTRLTVV.

The chain recombines TRBV2 with TRBJ1-4; 11 positions match TRBD1. Germline V gene lookup returns CDR1 SNHLY and CDR2 FYNNEI. V was pared by 4 bases and J by 11 bases, with 3 bases of the junction left unmatched. The CDR3 runs to 13 residues. CDR3 in amino acids: CASSGDRGKKLFF. The CDR3 region has the DNA TGTGCCAGCAGTGGGGACAGGGGGAAGAAACTGTTTTTT.

The chain carries TRBV9 and TRBJ2-1; 9 nucleotides match TRBD2. Germline-derived CDR1 and CDR2 are SGDLS and YYNGEE. With 1 base clipped from V and 4 bases from J, the junction kept 6 bases outside the gene matches. The CDR3 runs 16 residues. CDR3 residues: CASSVLAGEIYNEQFF. DNA of the CDR3: TGTGCCAGCAGCGTATTAGCGGGAGAAATATACAATGAGCAGTTCTTC. The full variable domain, its missing parts supplied by reference TRBV9 and TRBJ2-1, is DSGVTQTPKHLITATGQRVTLRCSPRSGDLSVYWYQQSLDQGLQFLIQYYNGEERAKGNILERFSAQQFPDLHSELNLSSLELGDSALYFCASSVLAGEIYNEQFFGPGTRLTVL.

The chain couples TRBV29-1 to TRBJ1-3; no clear D gene. The germline V gene encodes CDR1 SQVTM and CDR2 ANQGSEA. The germline V and J ends were trimmed by 7 bases and 1 base, with 5 bases remaining between them. This CDR3 comprises 11 residues. CDR3 DNA sequence: TGCAGCGGCGGTTCTGGAAACACCATATATTTT. Amino acid sequence: CSGGSGNTIYF.

Concerning this clone itself: This CDR3 is also generated by other DNA sequences in the sample. This chain joins TRBV11-2 and TRBJ1-1; TRBD1 matches 9 bases. With 3 bases clipped from V and 0 bases from J, the junction kept 2 bases outside the gene matches. The CDR3 has 15 amino acids. Germline values: CDR1 SGHAT, CDR2 FQNNGV. CDR3 in amino acids: CASSLGTGMNTEAFF. For the CDR3, the DNA is TGTGCCAGCAGCTTGGGGACAGGGATGAACACTGAAGCTTTCTTT.

The chain joins TRBV28 to TRBJ1-1; no reliable D call. Trimming took 6 bases from V and 1 from J, leaving 9 bases between them. The germline V gene encodes CDR1 MDHEN and CDR2 SYDVKM. This CDR3 has 13 residues. DNA for the CDR3: TGTGCCAGCAGCGACGGACGGAACACTGAAGCTTTCTTT. It encodes CASSDGRNTEAFF.

The rearrangement links TRBV9 to TRBJ2-7; 7 bases are shared with TRBD2. Germline-derived CDR1 and CDR2 are SGDLS and YYNGEE. The J segment lost 8 bases and the V segment lost 4 bases, leaving 12 bases of the junction unmatched. This CDR3 region has 14 residues. The CDR3 loop reads CASSKRDGNHQQYF. The CDR3 region has the DNA TGTGCCAGCAGCAAGCGGGACGGAAACCACCAGCAGTACTTC.

The chain recombines TRBV29-1 with TRBJ2-3; 8 nucleotides align to TRBD1. Germline V gives CDR1 SQVTM, CDR2 ANQGSEA. The trim removed 5 bases at V and 1 base at J, leaving 2 bases unmatched. The CDR3 has 13 amino acids. In DNA form, the CDR3 reads TGCAGCGTTCTGACAGGGGGCACAGATACGCAGTATTTT. This codes for CSVLTGGTDTQYF.

The J gene is TRBJ2-1, the V gene TRBV14, with no clear D. Germline V lookup: CDR1 SGHDN, CDR2 FVKESK. Trimming stripped 0 bases from V and 9 bases from J, with 12 bases between. The CDR3 contains 14 residues. Here the CDR3 DNA reads TGTGCCAGCAGCCAAGAAAAGGGTTTTGGTGAGCAGTTCTTC. This gives the protein CASSQEKGFGEQFF.

The V and J genes are TRBV28 and TRBJ2-3; 8 nucleotides match TRBD2. Trimming took 3 bases from V and 0 from J; bases not matched to a gene: 8. Germline V gene lookup returns CDR1 MDHEN and CDR2 SYDVKM. This CDR3 contains 17 residues. Written as DNA, the CDR3 is TGTGCCAGCAGTTTTACTGCCCCTAGCGGGAGCACAGATACGCAGTATTTT. The encoded protein is CASSFTAPSGSTDTQYF.

For this clone: Other DNA sequences in this specimen translate into the identical CDR3. J is TRBJ2-7 and V is TRBV7-9; D remains unclear. Deletions cut 5 bases from V and 1 base from J, with 3 bases between. The CDR3 length is 11 residues. The germline V gene has CDR1 SEHNR and CDR2 FQNEAQ (reference sequence). In DNA form, the CDR3 reads TGTGCCAGCAGCCCTTCCTACGAGCAGTACTTC. Its protein product is CASSPSYEQYF.

This clone appeared a single time. The J gene is TRBJ2-3, the V gene TRBV25-1; 12 bases are a match to TRBD1. The germline V gene encodes CDR1 MGHDK and CDR2 SYGVNS. V gave up 6 bases and J gave up 1 base; unmatched junction bases: 5. The CDR3 spans 16 residues. The chain's CDR3 is CASSLGTGGRTDTQYF. CDR3 coding DNA: TGTGCCAGCAGCCTCGGGACAGGGGGCCGCACAGATACGCAGTATTTT.

The CDR3 region is CAGGWHSLNTGELFF. The CDR3 coding sequence is TGTGCCGGGGGCTGGCACAGCCTGAACACCGGGGAGCTGTTTTTT. The chain couples TRBV30 to TRBJ2-2; TRBD1 might be the D (6 bases). The CDR3 totals 15 residues. The ends were cut back, 8 bases at V and 1 base at J, with 17 bases in the middle. CDR1 and CDR2 from the germline V gene are GTSNPN and SVGIG (reference sequence).